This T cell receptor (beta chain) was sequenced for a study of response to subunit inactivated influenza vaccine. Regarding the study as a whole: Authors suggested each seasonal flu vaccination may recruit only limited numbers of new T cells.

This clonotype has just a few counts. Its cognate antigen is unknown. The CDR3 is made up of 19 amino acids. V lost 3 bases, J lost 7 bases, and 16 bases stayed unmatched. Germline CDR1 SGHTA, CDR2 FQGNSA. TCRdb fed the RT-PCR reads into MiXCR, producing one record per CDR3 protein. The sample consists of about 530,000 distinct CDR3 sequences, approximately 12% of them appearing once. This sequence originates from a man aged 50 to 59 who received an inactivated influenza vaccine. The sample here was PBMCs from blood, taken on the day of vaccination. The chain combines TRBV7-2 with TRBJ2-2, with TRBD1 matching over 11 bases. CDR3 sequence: CASSFRKFLGQGANGELFF. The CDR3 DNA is TGTGCCAGCAGCTTCCGCAAGTTCCTCGGACAGGGGGCGAACGGGGAGCTGTTTTTT.